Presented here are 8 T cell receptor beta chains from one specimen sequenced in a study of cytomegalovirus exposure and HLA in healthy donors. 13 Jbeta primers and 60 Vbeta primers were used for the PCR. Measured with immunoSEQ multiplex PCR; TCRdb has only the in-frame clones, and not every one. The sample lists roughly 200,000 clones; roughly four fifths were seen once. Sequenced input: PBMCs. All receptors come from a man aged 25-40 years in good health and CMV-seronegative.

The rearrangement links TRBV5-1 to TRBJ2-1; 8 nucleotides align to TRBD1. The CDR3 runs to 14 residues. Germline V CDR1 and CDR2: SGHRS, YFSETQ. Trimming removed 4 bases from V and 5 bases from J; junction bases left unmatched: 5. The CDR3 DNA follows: TGCGCCAGCAGCATATGGACAGGGAACAATGAGCAGTTCTTC. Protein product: CASSIWTGNNEQFF.

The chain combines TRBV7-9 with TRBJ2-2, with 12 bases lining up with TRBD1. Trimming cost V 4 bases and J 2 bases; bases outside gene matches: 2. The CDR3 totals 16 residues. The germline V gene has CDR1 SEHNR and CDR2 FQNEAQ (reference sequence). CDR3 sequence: CASSSGQGANTGELFF. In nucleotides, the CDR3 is TGTGCCAGCAGCTCGGGACAGGGGGCAAACACCGGGGAGCTGTTTTTT. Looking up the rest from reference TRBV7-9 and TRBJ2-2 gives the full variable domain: DTGVSQNPRHKITKRGQNVTFRCDPISEHNRLYWYRQTLGQGPEFLTYFQNEAQLEKSRLLSDRFSAERPKGSFSTLEIQRTEQGDSAMYLCASSSGQGANTGELFFGEGSRLTVL.

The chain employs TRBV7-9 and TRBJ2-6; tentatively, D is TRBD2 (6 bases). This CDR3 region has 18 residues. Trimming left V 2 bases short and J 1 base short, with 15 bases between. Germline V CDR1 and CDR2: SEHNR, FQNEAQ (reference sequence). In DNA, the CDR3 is TGTGCCAGCAGCTTAAATTGGCGGGGAAGGTCTGGGGCCAACGTCCTGACTTTC. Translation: CASSLNWRGRSGANVLTF.

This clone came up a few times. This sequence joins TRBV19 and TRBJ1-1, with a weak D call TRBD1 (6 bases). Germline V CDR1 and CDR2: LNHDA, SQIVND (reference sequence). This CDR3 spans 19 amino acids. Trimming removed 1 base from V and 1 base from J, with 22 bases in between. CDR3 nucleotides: TGTGCCAGTAGTATAGTGGGGCCCTCCCTCGGGACACAGAACACTGAAGCTTTCTTT. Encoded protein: CASSIVGPSLGTQNTEAFF.

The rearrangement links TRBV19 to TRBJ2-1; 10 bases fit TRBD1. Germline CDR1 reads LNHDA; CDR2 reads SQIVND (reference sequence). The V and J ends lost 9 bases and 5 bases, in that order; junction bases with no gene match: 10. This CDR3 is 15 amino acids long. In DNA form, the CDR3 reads TGTGCCAGCCGGATGGGACAGGGGTTCAACAATGAGCAGTTCTTC. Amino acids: CASRMGQGFNNEQFF. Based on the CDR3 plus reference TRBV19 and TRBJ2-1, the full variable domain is DGGITQSPKYLFRKEGQNVTLSCEQNLNHDAMYWYRQDPGQGLRLIYYSQIVNDFQKGDIAEGYSVSREKKESFPLTVTSAQKNPTAFYLCASRMGQGFNNEQFFGPGTRLTVL.

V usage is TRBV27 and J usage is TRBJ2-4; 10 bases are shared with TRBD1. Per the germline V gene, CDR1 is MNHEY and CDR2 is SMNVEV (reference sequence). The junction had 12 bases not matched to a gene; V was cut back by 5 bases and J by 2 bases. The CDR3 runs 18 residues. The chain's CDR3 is CASSLSNRDRGPKNIQYF. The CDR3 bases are TGTGCCAGCAGTCTGTCTAACCGGGACAGGGGTCCCAAAAACATTCAGTACTTC.

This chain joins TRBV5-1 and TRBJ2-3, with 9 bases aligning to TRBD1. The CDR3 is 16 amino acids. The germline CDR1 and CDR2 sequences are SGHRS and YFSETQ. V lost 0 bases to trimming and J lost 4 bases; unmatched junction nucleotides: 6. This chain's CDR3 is CASSLVWDREPDTQYF. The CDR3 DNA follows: TGCGCCAGCAGCTTGGTTTGGGACAGGGAACCAGATACGCAGTATTTT.

The CDR3 spells CASSRLRDTYEQYF. The CDR3 DNA reads TGTGCCAGCAGTCGACTCCGGGACACCTACGAGCAGTACTTC. V and J are TRBV6-5 and TRBJ2-7; maybe TRBD1 (6 bases). The CDR3 consists of 14 residues. Germline loops: CDR1 MNHEY, CDR2 SVGAGI. Trimming stripped 5 bases from V and 2 bases from J, with 13 bases between.